This T cell receptor beta chain was observed in a study of PD-L1 blockade in urothelial cancer. This clone was seen more than once but under ten times. Using immunoSEQ multiplex PCR, the repertoire was profiled, and TCRdb retains in-frame clones only, with some absent. The sample holds 50,000 to 55,000 clones, around 74% seen once. Time point of the sample: pretreatment peripheral blood. The sequence derives from a man between 65 and 85 years old with urothelial cancer. This material consisted of PBMCs, taken around atezolizumab (anti-PD-L1) treatment.

CDR3 sequence (DNA): TGTGCCAGCAGCTCCGGGACTAGCTCATACGAGCAGTACTTC. Encoded protein: CASSSGTSSYEQYF. The J gene is TRBJ2-7, the V gene TRBV7-9; 9 positions match TRBD2. CDR1 is SEHNR, CDR2 FQNEAQ, per germline (reference sequence). V gave up 4 bases and J gave up 4 bases; unmatched junction bases: 5. This CDR3 has 14 residues.